This T cell receptor (beta chain) was captured by sequencing in a study of T cell clonotyping in hematopoietic cell transplantation. The CDR3 has 13 residues. V was pared by 5 bases and J by 8 bases, with 12 bases between. The germline CDR1 and CDR2 sequences are SNHLY and FYNNEI. Time point meaning: recipient sample about 28 days before transplant, after cytoreduction. Sequencing was performed with immunoSEQ multiplex PCR; in TCRdb, only in-frame clones are kept and a portion is missing. The data show 7,000 or so clones, around 89% seen once. This receptor was obtained from a man aged 60 to 69 with acute myeloid leukemia. Some clones in this sample may be carry-over from other donors' samples. This chain links TRBV2 with TRBJ1-4; D ambiguous. Sequencing used peripheral blood mononuclear cells, obtained before stem cell transplant. CDR3 DNA: TGTGCCAGCAGTCGGGAGTTACGCGAAAAACTGTTTTTT. It translates to CASSRELREKLFF.